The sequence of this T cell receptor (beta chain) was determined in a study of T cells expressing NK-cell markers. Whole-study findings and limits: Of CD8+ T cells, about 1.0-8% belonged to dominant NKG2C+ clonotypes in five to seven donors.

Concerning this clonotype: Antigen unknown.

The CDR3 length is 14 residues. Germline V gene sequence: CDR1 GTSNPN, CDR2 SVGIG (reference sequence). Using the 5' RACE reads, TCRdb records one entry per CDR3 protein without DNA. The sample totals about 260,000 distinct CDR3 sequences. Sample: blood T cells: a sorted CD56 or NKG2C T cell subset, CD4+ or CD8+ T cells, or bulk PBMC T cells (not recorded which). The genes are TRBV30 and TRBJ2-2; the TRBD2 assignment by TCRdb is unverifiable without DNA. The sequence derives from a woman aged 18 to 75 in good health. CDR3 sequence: CASDRGVATGELFF.